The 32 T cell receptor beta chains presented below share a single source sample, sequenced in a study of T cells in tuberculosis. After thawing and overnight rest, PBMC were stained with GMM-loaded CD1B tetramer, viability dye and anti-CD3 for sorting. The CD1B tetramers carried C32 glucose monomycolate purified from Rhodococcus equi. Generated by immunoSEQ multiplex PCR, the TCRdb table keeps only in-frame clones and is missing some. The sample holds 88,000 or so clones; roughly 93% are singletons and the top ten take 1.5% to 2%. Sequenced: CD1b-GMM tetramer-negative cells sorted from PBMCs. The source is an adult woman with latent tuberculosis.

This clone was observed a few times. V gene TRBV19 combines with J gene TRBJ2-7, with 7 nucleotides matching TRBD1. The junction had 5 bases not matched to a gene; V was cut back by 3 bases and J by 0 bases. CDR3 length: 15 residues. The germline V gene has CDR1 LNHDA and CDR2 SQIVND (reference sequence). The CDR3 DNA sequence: TGTGCCAGTAGTATTGGGACAGCGATCTCCTACGAGCAGTACTTC. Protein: CASSIGTAISYEQYF. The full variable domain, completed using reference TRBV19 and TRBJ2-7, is DGGITQSPKYLFRKEGQNVTLSCEQNLNHDAMYWYRQDPGQGLRLIYYSQIVNDFQKGDIAEGYSVSREKKESFPLTVTSAQKNPTAFYLCASSIGTAISYEQYFGPGTRLTVT.

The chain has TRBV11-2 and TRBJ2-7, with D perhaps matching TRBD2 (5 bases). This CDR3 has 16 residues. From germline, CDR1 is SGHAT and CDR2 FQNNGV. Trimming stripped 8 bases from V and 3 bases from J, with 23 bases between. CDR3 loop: CASAYRRQAPVYEQYV. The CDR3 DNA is TGTGCCAGCGCCTATAGGAGGCAGGCTCCCGTCTACGAGCAGTACGTC.

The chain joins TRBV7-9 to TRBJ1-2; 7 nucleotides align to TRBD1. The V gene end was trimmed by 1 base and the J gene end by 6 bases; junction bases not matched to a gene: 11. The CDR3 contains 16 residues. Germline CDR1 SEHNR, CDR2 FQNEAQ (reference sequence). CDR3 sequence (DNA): TGTGCCAGCAGCTTAGTAGCCGGGACAGTGGGTAATGGCTACACCTTC. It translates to CASSLVAGTVGNGYTF.

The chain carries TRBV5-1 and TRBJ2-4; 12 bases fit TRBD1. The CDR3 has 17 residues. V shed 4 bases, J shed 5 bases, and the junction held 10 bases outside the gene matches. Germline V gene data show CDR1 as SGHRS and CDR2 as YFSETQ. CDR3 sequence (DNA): TGCGCCAGCAGCCACGCGCCGGGACAGGGGGCACAAAACATTCAGTACTTC. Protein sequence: CASSHAPGQGAQNIQYF. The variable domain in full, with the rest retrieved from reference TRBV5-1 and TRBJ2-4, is KAGVTQTPRYLIKTRGQQVTLSCSPISGHRSVSWYQQTPGQGLQFLFEYFSETQRNKGNFPGRFSGRQFSNSRSEMNVSTLELGDSALYLCASSHAPGQGAQNIQYFGAGTRLSVL.

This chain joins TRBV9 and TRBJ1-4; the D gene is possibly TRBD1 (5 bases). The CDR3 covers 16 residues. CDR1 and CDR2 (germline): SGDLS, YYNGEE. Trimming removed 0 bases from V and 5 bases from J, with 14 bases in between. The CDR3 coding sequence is TGTGCCAGCAGCGTAGGGGGCGGCAGAACAAATGAAAAACTGTTTTTT. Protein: CASSVGGGRTNEKLFF.

The CDR3 nucleotides are TGCGCCAGCAGCTCTACAGGGACTGGGGCCAACGTCCTGACTTTC. Encoded protein: CASSSTGTGANVLTF. This chain joins TRBV5-1 and TRBJ2-6, with a tentative D call TRBD1 (6 bases). The CDR3 runs 15 residues. Trimming cost V 3 bases and J 2 bases, with 9 bases left between them. Germline CDR1 and CDR2: SGHRS and YFSETQ.

In DNA, the CDR3 is TGTGCTGCCCTAAAGGGGGGGGTACGGACCGGGGAGCTGTTTTTT. Its protein is CAALKGGVRTGELFF. The chain carries TRBV6-1 and TRBJ2-2; weak D call: TRBD2 (7 bases). From germline, CDR1 is MNHNS and CDR2 SASEGT. This CDR3 has 15 residues.

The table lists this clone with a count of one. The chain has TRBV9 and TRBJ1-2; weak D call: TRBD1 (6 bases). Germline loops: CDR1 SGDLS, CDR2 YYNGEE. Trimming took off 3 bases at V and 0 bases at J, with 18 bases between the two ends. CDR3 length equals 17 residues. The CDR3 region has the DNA TGTGCCAGCAGCGGCAGTAGCAGGGGACCAGCTAACTATGGCTACACCTTC. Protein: CASSGSSRGPANYGYTF.

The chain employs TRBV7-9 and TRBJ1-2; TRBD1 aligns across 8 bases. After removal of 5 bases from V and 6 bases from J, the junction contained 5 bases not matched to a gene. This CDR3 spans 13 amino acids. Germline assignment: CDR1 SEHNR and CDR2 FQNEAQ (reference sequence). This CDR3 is CASSPRQGNGYTF. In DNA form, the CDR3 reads TGTGCCAGCAGCCCCCGACAGGGGAATGGCTACACCTTC.

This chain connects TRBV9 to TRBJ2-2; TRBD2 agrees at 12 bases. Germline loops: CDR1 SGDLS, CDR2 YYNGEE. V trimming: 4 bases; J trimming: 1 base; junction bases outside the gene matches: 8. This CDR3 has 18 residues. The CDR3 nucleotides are TGTGCCAGCAGCCCTCGGCCGGGACTAGCGGGGAACACCGGGGAGCTGTTTTTT. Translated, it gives CASSPRPGLAGNTGELFF.

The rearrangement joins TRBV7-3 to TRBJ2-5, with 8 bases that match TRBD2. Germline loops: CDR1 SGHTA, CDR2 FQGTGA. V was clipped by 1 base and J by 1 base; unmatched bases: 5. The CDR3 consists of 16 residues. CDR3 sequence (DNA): TGTGCCAGCAGCTTAAGCGGGGGGACCGCCCAAGAGACCCAGTACTTC. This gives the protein CASSLSGGTAQETQYF. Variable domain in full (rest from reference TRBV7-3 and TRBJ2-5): GAGVSQTPSNKVTEKGKYVELRCDPISGHTALYWYRQSLGQGPEFLIYFQGTGAADDSGLPNDRFFAVRPEGSVSTLKIQRTERGDSAVYLCASSLSGGTAQETQYFGPGTRLLVL.

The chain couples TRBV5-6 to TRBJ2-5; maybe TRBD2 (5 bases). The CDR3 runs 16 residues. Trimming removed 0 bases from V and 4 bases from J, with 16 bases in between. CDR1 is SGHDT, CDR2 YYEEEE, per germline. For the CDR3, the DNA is TGTGCCAGCAGCTTGGGAGCAGGACTCTATGGAGAGACCCAGTACTTC. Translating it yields CASSLGAGLYGETQYF.

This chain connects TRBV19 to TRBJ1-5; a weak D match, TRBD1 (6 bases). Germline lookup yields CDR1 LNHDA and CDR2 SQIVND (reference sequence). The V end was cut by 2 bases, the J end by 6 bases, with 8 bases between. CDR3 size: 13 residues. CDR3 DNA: TGTGCCAGTAGTATATCCAGGGGTCAGCCCCAGCATTTT. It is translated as CASSISRGQPQHF.

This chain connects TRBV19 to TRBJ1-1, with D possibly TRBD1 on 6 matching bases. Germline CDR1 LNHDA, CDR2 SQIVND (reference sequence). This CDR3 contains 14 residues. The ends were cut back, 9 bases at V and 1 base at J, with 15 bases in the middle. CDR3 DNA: TGTGCCAGCTCTGCAGGGGCCTCGAACACTGAAGCTTTCTTT. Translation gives CASSAGASNTEAFF.

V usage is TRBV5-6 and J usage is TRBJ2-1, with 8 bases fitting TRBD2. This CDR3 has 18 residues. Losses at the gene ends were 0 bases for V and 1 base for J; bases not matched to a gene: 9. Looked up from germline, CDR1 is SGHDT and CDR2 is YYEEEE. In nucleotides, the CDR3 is TGTGCCAGCAGCTTGGGAGGTCCGGGGGGGCTGTCCTACAATGAGCAGTTCTTC. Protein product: CASSLGGPGGLSYNEQFF.

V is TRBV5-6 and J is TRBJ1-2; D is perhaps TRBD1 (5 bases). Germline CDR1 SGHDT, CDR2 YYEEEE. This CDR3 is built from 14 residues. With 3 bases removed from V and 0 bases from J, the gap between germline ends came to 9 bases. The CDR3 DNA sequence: TGTGCCAGCAGCTCGGTGGACACTAACTATGGCTACACCTTC. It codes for CASSSVDTNYGYTF.

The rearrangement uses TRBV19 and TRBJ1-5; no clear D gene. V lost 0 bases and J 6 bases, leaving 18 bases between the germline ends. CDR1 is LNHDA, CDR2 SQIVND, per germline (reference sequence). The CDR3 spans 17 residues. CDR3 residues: CASSIDEGRPGSQPQHF. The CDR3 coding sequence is TGTGCCAGTAGTATAGATGAGGGCCGACCGGGGAGTCAGCCCCAGCATTTT.

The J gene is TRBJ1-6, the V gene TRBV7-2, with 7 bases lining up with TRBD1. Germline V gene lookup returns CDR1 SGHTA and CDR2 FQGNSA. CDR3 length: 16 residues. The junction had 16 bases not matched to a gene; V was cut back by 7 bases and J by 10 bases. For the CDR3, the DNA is TGTGCCAGCAACGGAGGGGGCCCGGCACAGAGCTCACCCCTCCACTTT. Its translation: CASNGGGPAQSSPLHF.

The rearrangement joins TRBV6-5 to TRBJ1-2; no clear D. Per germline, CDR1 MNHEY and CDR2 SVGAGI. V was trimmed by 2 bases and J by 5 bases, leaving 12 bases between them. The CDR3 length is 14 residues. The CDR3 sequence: CASSYVMGKYGYTF. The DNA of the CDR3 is TGTGCCAGCAGTTACGTGATGGGCAAGTATGGCTACACCTTC.

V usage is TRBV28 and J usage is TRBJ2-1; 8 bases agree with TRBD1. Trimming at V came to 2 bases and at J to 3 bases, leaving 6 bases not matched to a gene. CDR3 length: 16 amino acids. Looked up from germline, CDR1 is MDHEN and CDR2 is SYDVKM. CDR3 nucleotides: TGTGCCAGCAGTTTAACGACAGGGGATGGCTACAATGAGCAGTTCTTC. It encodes CASSLTTGDGYNEQFF.

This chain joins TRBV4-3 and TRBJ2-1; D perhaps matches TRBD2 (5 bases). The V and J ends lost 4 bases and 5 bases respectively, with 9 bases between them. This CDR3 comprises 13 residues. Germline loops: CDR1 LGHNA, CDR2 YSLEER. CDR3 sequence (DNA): TGCGCCAGCAGCCGAGACTATGACAATGAGCAGTTCTTC. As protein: CASSRDYDNEQFF.

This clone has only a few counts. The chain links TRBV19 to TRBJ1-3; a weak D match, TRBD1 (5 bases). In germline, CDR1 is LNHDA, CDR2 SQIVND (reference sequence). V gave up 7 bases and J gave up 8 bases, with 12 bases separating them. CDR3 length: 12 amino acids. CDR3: CASIGVGYTIYF. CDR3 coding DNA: TGTGCCAGTATAGGGGTCGGATACACCATATATTTT.

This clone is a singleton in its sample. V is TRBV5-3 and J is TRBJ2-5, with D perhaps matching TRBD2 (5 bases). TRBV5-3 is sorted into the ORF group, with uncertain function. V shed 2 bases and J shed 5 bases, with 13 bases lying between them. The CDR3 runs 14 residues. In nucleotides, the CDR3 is TGTGCCAGAAGCTTCTGGCAGAGGGAGGAGACCCAGTACTTC. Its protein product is CARSFWQREETQYF.

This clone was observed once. Here the CDR3 reads CASRLTGYEQYV. The CDR3 DNA sequence: TGTGCCAGCAGGCTCACAGGCTACGAGCAGTACGTC. The rearrangement uses TRBV6-1 and TRBJ2-7; perhaps TRBD1 as D (5 bases). The CDR3 sequence is 12 residues long. V gave up 6 bases and J gave up 3 bases, with 9 bases separating them. Germline assignment: CDR1 MNHNS and CDR2 SASEGT.

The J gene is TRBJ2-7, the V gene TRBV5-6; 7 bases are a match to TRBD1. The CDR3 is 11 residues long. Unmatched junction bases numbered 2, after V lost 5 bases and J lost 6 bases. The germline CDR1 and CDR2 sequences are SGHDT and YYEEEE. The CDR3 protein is CASSHRGEQYF. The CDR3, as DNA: TGTGCCAGCAGTCACAGGGGCGAGCAGTACTTC.

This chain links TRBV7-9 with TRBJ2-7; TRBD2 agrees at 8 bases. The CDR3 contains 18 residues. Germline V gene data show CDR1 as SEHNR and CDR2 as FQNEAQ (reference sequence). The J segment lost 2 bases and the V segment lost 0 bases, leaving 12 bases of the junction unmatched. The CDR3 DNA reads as TGTGCCAGCAGCTTAGCCCCTGGACAGCGGGGGTCTCCCTACGAGCAGTACTTC. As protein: CASSLAPGQRGSPYEQYF.

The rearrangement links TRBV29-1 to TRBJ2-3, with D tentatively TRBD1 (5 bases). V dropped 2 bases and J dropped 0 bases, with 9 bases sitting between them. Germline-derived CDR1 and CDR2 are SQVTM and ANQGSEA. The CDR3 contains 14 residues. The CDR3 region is CSVETGRSTDTQYF. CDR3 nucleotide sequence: TGCAGCGTTGAAACAGGCCGGAGCACAGATACGCAGTATTTT.

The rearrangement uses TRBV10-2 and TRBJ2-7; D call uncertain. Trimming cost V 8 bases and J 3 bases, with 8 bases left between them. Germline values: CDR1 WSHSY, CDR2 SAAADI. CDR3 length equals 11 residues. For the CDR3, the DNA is TGCGCCAGCTCCGCCGACTACGAGCAGTACGTC. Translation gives CASSADYEQYV.

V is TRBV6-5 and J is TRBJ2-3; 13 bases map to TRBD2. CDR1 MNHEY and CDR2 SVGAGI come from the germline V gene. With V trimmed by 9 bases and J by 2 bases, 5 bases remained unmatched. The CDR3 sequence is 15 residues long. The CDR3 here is CASRLAGGATDTQYF. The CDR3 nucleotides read TGTGCCAGTCGACTAGCGGGGGGTGCCACAGATACGCAGTATTTT.

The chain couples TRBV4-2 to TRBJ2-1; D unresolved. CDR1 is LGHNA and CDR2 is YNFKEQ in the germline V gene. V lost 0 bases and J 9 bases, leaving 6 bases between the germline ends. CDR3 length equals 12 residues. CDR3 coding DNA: TGTGCCAGCAGCCAAGATCGCGCTGAGCAGTTCTTC. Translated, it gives CASSQDRAEQFF.

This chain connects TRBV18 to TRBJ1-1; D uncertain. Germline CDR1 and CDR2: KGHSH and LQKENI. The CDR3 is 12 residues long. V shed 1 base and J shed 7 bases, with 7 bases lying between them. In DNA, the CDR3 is TGTGCCAGCTCACCACGGAGAGGTGAAGCTTTCTTT. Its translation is CASSPRRGEAFF.

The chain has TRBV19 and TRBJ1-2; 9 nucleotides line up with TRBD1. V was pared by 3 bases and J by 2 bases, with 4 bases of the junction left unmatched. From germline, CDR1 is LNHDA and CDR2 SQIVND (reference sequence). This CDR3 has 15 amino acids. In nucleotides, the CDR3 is TGTGCCAGTAGTATGGGGACAGGGTTCAACTATGGCTACACCTTC. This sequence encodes CASSMGTGFNYGYTF.